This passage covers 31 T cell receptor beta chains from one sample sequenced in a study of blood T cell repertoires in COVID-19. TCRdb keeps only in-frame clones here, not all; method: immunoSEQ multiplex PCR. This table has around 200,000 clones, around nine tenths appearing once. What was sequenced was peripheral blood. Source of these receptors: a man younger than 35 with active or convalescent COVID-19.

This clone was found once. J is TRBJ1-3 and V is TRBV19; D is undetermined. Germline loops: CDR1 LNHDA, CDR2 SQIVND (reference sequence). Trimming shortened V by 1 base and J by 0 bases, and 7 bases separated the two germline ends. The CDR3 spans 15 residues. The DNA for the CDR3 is TGTGCCAGTAGTATAGGGGAGAGCTCTGGAAACACCATATATTTT. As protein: CASSIGESSGNTIYF. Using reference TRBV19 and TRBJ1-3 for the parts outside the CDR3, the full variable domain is DGGITQSPKYLFRKEGQNVTLSCEQNLNHDAMYWYRQDPGQGLRLIYYSQIVNDFQKGDIAEGYSVSREKKESFPLTVTSAQKNPTAFYLCASSIGESSGNTIYFGEGSWLTVV.

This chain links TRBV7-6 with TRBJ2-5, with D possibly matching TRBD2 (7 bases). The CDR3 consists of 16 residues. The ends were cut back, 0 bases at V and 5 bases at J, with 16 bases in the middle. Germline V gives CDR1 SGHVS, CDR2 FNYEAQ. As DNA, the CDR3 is TGTGCCAGCAGCTTAGCGGGGGGGCCCAATAGGGAGACCCAGTACTTC. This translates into CASSLAGGPNRETQYF.

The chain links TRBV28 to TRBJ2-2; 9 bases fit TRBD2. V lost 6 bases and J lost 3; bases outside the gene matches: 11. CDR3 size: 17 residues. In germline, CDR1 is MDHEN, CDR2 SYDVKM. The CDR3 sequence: CASSHPIAGVDTGELFF. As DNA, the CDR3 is TGTGCCAGCAGCCATCCGATAGCGGGAGTAGACACCGGGGAGCTGTTTTTT.

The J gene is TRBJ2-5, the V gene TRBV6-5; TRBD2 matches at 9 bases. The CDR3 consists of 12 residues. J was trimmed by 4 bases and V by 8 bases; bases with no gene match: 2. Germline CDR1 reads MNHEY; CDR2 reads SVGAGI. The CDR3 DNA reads TGTGCCAGCGGAGCGGGGGGAGAGACCCAGTACTTC. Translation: CASGAGGETQYF.

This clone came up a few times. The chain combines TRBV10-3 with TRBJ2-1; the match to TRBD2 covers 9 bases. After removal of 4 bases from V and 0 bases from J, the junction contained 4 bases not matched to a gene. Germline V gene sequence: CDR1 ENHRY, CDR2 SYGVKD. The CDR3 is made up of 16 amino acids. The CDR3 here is CAISAKTSGSYNEQFF. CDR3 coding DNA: TGTGCCATCAGTGCCAAGACTAGCGGCTCCTACAATGAGCAGTTCTTC.

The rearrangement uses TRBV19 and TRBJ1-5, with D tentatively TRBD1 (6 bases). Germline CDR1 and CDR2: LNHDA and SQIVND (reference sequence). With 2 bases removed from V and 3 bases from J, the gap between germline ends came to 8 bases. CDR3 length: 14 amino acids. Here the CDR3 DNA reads TGTGCCAGTAGTATACGGACAGACAATCAGCCCCAGCATTTT. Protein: CASSIRTDNQPQHF.

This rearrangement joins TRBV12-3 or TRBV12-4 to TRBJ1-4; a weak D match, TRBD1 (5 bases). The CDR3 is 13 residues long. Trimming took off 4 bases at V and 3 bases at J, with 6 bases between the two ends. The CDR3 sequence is CASSSTANEKLFF. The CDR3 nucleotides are TGTGCCAGCAGTTCGACAGCTAATGAAAAACTGTTTTTT.

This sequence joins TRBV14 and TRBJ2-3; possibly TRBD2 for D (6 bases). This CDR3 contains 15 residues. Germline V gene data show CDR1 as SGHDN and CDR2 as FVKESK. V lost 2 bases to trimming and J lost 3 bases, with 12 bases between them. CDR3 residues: CASSQRRGTTDTQYF. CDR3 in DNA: TGTGCCAGCAGCCAACGACGGGGGACTACAGATACGCAGTATTTT.

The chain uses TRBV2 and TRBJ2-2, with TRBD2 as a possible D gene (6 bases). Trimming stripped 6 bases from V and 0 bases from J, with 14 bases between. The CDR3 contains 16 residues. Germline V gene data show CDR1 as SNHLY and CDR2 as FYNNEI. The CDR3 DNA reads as TGTGCCAGCAGCCCCGGGGGAGGAACGAACACCGGGGAGCTGTTTTTT. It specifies CASSPGGGTNTGELFF.

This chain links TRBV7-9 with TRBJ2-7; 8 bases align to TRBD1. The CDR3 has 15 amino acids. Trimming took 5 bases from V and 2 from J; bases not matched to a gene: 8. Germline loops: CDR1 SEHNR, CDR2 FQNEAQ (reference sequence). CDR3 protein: CASSETGGRTYEQYF. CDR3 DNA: TGTGCCAGCAGCGAAACAGGGGGAAGAACCTACGAGCAGTACTTC.

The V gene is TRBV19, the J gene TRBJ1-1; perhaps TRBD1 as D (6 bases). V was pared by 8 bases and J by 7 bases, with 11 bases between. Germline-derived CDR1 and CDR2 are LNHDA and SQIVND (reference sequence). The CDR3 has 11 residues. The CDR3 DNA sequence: TGTGCCAGTCTACAGGGTGGTGAAGCTTTCTTT. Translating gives CASLQGGEAFF.

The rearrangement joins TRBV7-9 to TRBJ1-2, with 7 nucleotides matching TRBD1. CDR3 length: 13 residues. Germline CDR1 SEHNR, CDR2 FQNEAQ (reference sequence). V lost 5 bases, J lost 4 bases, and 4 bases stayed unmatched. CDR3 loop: CASSLGQVYGYTF. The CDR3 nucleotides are TGTGCCAGCAGCCTCGGACAGGTCTATGGCTACACCTTC.

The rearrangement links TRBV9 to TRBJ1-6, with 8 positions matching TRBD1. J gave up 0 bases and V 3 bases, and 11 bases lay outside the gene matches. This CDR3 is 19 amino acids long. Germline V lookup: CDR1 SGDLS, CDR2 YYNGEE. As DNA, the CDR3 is TGTGCCAGCAGCGGCATCGACAGGGGACCAAGCTCCTATAATTCACCCCTCCACTTT. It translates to CASSGIDRGPSSYNSPLHF.

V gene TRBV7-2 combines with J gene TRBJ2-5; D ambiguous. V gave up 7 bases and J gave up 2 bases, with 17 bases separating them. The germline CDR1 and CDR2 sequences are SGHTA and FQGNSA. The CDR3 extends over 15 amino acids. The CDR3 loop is CASTPFGAWQETQYF. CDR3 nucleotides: TGTGCCAGCACCCCCTTTGGAGCCTGGCAAGAGACCCAGTACTTC.

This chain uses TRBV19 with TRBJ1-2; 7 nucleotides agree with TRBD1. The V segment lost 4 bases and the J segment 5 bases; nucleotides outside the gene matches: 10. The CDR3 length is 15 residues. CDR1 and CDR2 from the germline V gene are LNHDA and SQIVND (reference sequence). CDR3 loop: CASSTRQGLGYGYTF. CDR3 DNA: TGTGCCAGTAGTACCAGACAGGGCTTGGGATATGGCTACACCTTC.

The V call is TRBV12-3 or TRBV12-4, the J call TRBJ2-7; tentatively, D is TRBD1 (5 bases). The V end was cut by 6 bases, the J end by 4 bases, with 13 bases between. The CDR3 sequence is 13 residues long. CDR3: CASSPTAEYEQYF. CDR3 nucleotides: TGTGCCAGCAGCCCGACAGCCGAGTACGAGCAGTACTTC.

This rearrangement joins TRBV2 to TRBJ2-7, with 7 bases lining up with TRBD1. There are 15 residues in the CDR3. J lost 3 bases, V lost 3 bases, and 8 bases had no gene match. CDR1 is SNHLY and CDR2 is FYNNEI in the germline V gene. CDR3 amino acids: CASSERDSKSYEQYF. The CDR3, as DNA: TGTGCCAGCAGTGAGAGGGACAGCAAAAGCTACGAGCAGTACTTC.

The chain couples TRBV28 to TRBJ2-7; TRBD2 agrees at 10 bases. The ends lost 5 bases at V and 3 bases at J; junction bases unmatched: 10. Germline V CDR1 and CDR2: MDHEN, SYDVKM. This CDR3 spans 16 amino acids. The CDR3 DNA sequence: TGTGCCAGCAGTCGGGACCGATTAGCGGGAGGCTACGAGCAGTACTTC. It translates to CASSRDRLAGGYEQYF.

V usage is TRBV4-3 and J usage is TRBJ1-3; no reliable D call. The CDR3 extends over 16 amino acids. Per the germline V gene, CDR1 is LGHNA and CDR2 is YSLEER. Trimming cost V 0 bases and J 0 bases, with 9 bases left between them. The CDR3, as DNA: TGCGCCAGCAGCCAAGATAATAGTAACTCTGGAAACACCATATATTTT. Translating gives CASSQDNSNSGNTIYF.

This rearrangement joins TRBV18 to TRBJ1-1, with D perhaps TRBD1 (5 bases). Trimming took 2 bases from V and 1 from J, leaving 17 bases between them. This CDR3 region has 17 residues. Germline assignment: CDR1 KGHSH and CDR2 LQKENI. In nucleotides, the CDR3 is TGTGCCAGCTCACCAAACGCGCCAGGGACTTCGAACACTGAAGCTTTCTTT. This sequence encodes CASSPNAPGTSNTEAFF.

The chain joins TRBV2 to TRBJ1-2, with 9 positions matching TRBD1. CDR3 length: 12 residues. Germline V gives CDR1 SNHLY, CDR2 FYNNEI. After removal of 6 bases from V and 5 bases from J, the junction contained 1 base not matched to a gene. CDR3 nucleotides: TGTGCCAGCAGGGGACAGGGATATGGCTACACCTTC. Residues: CASRGQGYGYTF.

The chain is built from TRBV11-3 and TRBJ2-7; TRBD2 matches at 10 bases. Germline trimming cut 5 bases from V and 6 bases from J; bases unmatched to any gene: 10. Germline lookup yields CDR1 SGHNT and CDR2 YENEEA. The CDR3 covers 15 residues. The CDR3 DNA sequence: TGTGCCAGCAGCCTTGGGGCTAGCGGGAGTAGCGAGCAGTACTTC. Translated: CASSLGASGSSEQYF.

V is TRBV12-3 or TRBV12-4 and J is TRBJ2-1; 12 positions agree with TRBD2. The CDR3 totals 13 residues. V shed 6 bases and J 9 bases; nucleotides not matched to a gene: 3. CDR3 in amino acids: CASRTLAGGEQFF. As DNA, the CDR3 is TGTGCCAGCAGAACACTAGCGGGAGGTGAGCAGTTCTTC.

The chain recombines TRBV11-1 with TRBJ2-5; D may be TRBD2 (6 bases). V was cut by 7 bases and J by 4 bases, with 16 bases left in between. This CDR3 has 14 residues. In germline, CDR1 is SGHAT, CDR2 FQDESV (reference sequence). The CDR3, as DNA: TGTGCCAGCACCCCACGGGAGTGGGCAGAGACCCAGTACTTC. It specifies CASTPREWAETQYF.

CDR3 bases: TGTGCCAGCAGCCCCGGAGTACGGGACTCCTACGAGCAGTACTTC. Its translation is CASSPGVRDSYEQYF. This chain uses TRBV13 with TRBJ2-7; TRBD2 is a possible D gene (5 bases). V was cut by 5 bases and J by 0 bases, with 14 bases left in between. CDR3 size: 15 residues. Germline-derived CDR1 and CDR2 are PRHDT and FYEKMQ (reference sequence).

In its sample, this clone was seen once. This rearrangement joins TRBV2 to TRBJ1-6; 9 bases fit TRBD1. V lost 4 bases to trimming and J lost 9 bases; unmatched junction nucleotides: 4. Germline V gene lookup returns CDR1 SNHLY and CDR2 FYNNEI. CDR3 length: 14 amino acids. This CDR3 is CASSGGQGGSPLHF. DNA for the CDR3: TGTGCCAGCAGTGGGGGACAGGGCGGTTCACCCCTCCACTTT.

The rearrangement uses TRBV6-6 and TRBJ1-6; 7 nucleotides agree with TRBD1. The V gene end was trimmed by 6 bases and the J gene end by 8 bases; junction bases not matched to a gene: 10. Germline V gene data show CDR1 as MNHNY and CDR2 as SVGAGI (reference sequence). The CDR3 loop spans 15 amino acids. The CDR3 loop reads CASRHGTENDSPLHF. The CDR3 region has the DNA TGTGCCAGCAGACACGGGACAGAGAATGATTCACCCCTCCACTTT.

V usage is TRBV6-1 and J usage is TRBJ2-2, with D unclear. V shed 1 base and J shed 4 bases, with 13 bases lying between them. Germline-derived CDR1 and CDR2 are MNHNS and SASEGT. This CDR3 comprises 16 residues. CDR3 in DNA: TGTGCCAGCAGTGAAGGTTTTGCCTCTAGCACCGGGGAGCTGTTTTTT. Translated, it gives CASSEGFASSTGELFF.

In nucleotides, the CDR3 is TGTGCCAGCAGCGCCCGGTTAGCTAATGAAAAACTGTTTTTT. Residues: CASSARLANEKLFF. The chain combines TRBV27 with TRBJ1-4; D gene unclear. The CDR3 extends over 14 amino acids. Germline assignment: CDR1 MNHEY and CDR2 SMNVEV (reference sequence). V was pared by 6 bases and J by 3 bases, with 11 bases between.

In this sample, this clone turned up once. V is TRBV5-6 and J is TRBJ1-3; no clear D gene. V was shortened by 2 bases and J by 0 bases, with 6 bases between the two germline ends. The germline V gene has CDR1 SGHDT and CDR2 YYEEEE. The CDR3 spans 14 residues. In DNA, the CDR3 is TGTGCCAGCAGCTTCCCCAACTCTGGAAACACCATATATTTT. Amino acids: CASSFPNSGNTIYF.

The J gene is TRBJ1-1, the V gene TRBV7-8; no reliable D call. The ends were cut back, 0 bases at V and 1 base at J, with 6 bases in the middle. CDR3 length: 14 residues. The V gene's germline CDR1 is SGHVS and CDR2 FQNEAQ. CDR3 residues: CASSLASGNTEAFF. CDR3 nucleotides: TGTGCCAGCAGCTTAGCTTCGGGGAACACTGAAGCTTTCTTT.